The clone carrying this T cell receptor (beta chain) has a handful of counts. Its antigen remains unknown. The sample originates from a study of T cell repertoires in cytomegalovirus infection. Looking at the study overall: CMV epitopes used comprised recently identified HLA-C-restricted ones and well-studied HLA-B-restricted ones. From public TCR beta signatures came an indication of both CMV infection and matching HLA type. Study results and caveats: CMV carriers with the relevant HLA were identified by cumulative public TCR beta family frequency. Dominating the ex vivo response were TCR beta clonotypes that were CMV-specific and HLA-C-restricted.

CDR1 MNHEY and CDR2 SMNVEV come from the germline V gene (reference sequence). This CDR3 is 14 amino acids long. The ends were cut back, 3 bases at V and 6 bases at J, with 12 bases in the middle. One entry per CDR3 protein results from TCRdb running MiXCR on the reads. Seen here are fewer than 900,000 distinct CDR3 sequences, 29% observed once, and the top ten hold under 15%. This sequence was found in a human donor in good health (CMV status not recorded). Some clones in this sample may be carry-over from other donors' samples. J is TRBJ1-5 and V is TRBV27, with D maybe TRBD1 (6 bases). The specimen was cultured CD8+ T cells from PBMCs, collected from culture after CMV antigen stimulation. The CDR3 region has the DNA TGTGCCAGCAGTTTGTTGCAGGGGATTCAGCCCCAGCATTTT. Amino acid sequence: CASSLLQGIQPQHF.